Below, 14 T cell receptor beta chains from the same sample are listed, as sequenced in a study of T-cell memory formation after mild COVID-19. TCRdb ran MiXCR on the 5' RACE reads and lists one entry per CDR3 protein. The sample has a few hundred thousand distinct CDR3 sequences, about 20% seen once; the top ten hold over 20%. The sample consisted of PBMCs or a T cell subset sorted from them (not recorded which). These TCRs come from a man between 18 and 35 years old who had mild COVID-19 (a few samples of this study predate the infection). Cell type and time point are not known.

This clonotype was seen only a few times. This chain connects TRBV12-3 or TRBV12-4 to TRBJ1-1; TRBD1 matches at 7 bases. The length of the CDR3 is 12 residues. The V and J ends lost 4 bases and 7 bases, in that order; junction bases with no gene match: 3. CDR3 DNA sequence: TGTGCCAGCAGTTCCCAGGGGGTTGAAGCTTTCTTT. It codes for CASSSQGVEAFF.

This clonotype was seen a few times. The genes are TRBV7-6 and TRBJ2-6; D uncertain. CDR1 is SGHVS and CDR2 is FNYEAQ in the germline V gene. This CDR3 spans 15 amino acids. V was trimmed by 0 bases and J by 2 bases, leaving 5 bases between them. CDR3 sequence (DNA): TGTGCCAGCAGCTTAGCATCCCCTGGGGCCAACGTCCTGACTTTC. Protein product: CASSLASPGANVLTF.

Details on this clonotype: This may come from a read error, since a much larger clone is one base off. The chain is built from TRBV29-1 and TRBJ2-5, with TRBD1 matching 12 bases. The CDR3 sequence is 17 residues long. Germline CDR1 is SQVTM and CDR2 is ANQGSEA. The CDR3, as DNA: TGCAGAGTTGAAGATCCATGGGGACAGGGGGCCTGGGAGACCCAGTACTTC. This gives the protein CRVEDPWGQGAWETQYF.

This clonotype was counted only a few times. The V call is TRBV10-3, the J call TRBJ2-1, with 8 bases matching TRBD2. From germline, CDR1 is ENHRY and CDR2 SYGVKD. Trimming removed 1 base from V and 10 bases from J; junction bases left unmatched: 12. The CDR3 length is 16 residues. As DNA, the CDR3 is TGTGCCATCAGTGAGTACGGTAGCGGGGTTCCCGAGGAGCAGTTCTTC. It encodes CAISEYGSGVPEEQFF.

The V gene is TRBV12-5, the J gene TRBJ2-7; perhaps TRBD1 as D (6 bases). This CDR3 spans 14 amino acids. V was trimmed by 1 base and J by 3 bases, leaving 10 bases between them. Germline loops: CDR1 LGHNT, CDR2 FRNRAP. CDR3 sequence (DNA): TGTGCTAGTGGTTTGGGGACAGTTGGCTACGAGCAGTACGTC. As protein: CASGLGTVGYEQYV.

The chain recombines TRBV3-1 with TRBJ1-2, with D perhaps matching TRBD1 (5 bases). CDR1 is LGHDT and CDR2 is YNNKEL in the germline V gene (reference sequence). The V gene lost 5 bases and the J gene lost 7 bases, with 23 bases spanning the gap. The CDR3 spans 16 residues. The CDR3 spells CASSEMGPLGDGGYTF. The CDR3 DNA is TGTGCCAGCAGCGAGATGGGTCCCCTGGGGGACGGTGGCTACACCTTC.

This clonotype showed up just a few times. The chain couples TRBV27 to TRBJ2-6, with 10 bases matching TRBD2. CDR1 MNHEY and CDR2 SMNVEV come from the germline V gene (reference sequence). Trimming at V came to 3 bases and at J to 0 bases, leaving 5 bases not matched to a gene. The CDR3 is 18 residues long. The CDR3 nucleotides are TGTGCCAGCAGTTTCGGGACTAGCGCCGACTCTGGGGCCAACGTCCTGACTTTC. Protein product: CASSFGTSADSGANVLTF.

This clonotype was counted a few times. The V gene is TRBV7-2, the J gene TRBJ2-3; D is possibly TRBD2 (6 bases). The germline gives CDR1 SGHTA, CDR2 FQGNSA. V lost 6 bases, J lost 4 bases, and 14 bases lay in between. This CDR3 spans 14 amino acids. The DNA for the CDR3 is TGTGCCAGCAGGTGGGCCGGGGAGGCAGATACGCAGTATTTT. Its translation: CASRWAGEADTQYF.

This clonotype was seen a few times. J is TRBJ1-4 and V is TRBV27, with 7 bases identical to TRBD1. This CDR3 region has 17 residues. CDR1 and CDR2 (germline): MNHEY, SMNVEV (reference sequence). V was clipped by 6 bases and J by 4 bases; unmatched bases: 14. CDR3 loop: CASSPMGKGGVNEKLFF. For the CDR3, the DNA is TGTGCCAGCAGCCCCATGGGTAAAGGGGGCGTTAATGAAAAACTGTTTTTT. The full variable domain, rest sourced from reference TRBV27 and TRBJ1-4, is EAQVTQNPRYLITVTGKKLTVTCSQNMNHEYMSWYRQDPGLGLRQIYYSMNVEVTDKGDVPEGYKVSRKEKRNFPLILESPSPNQTSLYFCASSPMGKGGVNEKLFFGSGTQLSVL.

This chain joins TRBV7-6 and TRBJ2-3; the D call may be TRBD1 or TRBD2 (5 bases each). CDR1 SGHVS and CDR2 FNYEAQ come from the germline V gene. Trimming removed 5 bases from V and 7 bases from J, with 7 bases in between. This CDR3 has 11 residues. This CDR3 reads CASSGGNTQYF. For the CDR3, the DNA is TGTGCCAGCAGCGGGGGAAATACGCAGTATTTT.

The gene calls are TRBV2 and TRBJ1-1; the D is unclear. The CDR3 is made up of 10 amino acids. Germline lookup yields CDR1 SNHLY and CDR2 FYNNEI. V lost 7 bases and J lost 7, with 7 bases in between. The CDR3 DNA reads TGTGCCAGCACTGGGGTTGAAGCTTTCTTT. Protein product: CASTGVEAFF.

This clonotype turned up a few times. Here the CDR3 DNA reads TGTGCCAGCAGCTTTGGGCAGGTCCTTACGGAAAAACTGTTTTTT. Its protein product is CASSFGQVLTEKLFF. The rearrangement links TRBV7-9 to TRBJ1-4; D is ambiguous. Trimming left V 3 bases short and J 8 bases short, with 16 bases between. The CDR3 extends over 15 amino acids. CDR1 SEHNR and CDR2 FQNEAQ come from the germline V gene (reference sequence).

The J gene is TRBJ2-7, the V gene TRBV7-9, with a weak D call TRBD2 (6 bases). Per the germline V gene, CDR1 is SEHNR and CDR2 is FQNEAQ (reference sequence). Trimming removed 3 bases from V and 1 base from J, with 13 bases in between. The CDR3 has 15 residues. The CDR3 DNA is TGTGCCAGCAGCTTCGGAGGAGGGAATTCCTACGAGCAGTACTTC. Encoded protein: CASSFGGGNSYEQYF.

The chain is built from TRBV2 and TRBJ2-2, with D tentatively TRBD1 (6 bases). From germline, CDR1 is SNHLY and CDR2 FYNNEI. CDR3 length: 14 residues. The V end was cut by 0 bases, the J end by 7 bases, with 9 bases between. The CDR3 bases are TGTGCCAGCAGTGAAGCGAGGGGGTTCGGGGAGCTGTTTTTT. Translation: CASSEARGFGELFF.